These 27 T cell receptor beta chains originate from one sample sequenced in a study of blood T cell repertoires in COVID-19. TCRdb's copy holds only in-frame clones and misses some; the assay was immunoSEQ multiplex PCR. The table has about 160,000 clones, 82% seen once. The sequenced material came from PBMCs or T cells enriched from blood (not recorded which). Receptors were obtained from a man aged 60 to 75 who had recovered from COVID-19.

The chain recombines TRBV28 with TRBJ2-5, with 7 positions matching TRBD2. Germline V gene sequence: CDR1 MDHEN, CDR2 SYDVKM. The junction had 10 bases not matched to a gene; V was cut back by 7 bases and J by 5 bases. This CDR3 spans 14 amino acids. The CDR3 loop reads CASTTFGGKETQYF. The DNA for the CDR3 is TGTGCCAGCACCACCTTCGGGGGGAAGGAGACCCAGTACTTC. The whole variable domain, remainder taken from reference TRBV28 and TRBJ2-5, is DVKVTQSSRYLVKRTGEKVFLECVQDMDHENMFWYRQDPGLGLRLIYFSYDVKMKEKGDIPEGYSVSREKKERFSLILESASTNQTSMYLCASTTFGGKETQYFGPGTRLLVL.

The rearrangement links TRBV9 to TRBJ2-1; D possibly corresponds to TRBD1 (5 bases). Trimming cost V 0 bases and J 6 bases, with 10 bases left between them. The germline V gene has CDR1 SGDLS and CDR2 YYNGEE. This CDR3 has 14 residues. This CDR3 reads CASSVVEQANEQFF. CDR3 bases: TGTGCCAGCAGCGTAGTGGAACAGGCCAATGAGCAGTTCTTC. Based on the CDR3 plus reference TRBV9 and TRBJ2-1, the full variable domain is DSGVTQTPKHLITATGQRVTLRCSPRSGDLSVYWYQQSLDQGLQFLIQYYNGEERAKGNILERFSAQQFPDLHSELNLSSLELGDSALYFCASSVVEQANEQFFGPGTRLTVL.

V and J are TRBV5-8 and TRBJ2-3; tentative D call: TRBD2 (5 bases). This CDR3 has 14 residues. Per germline, CDR1 SGHTS and CDR2 YDEGEE. Trimming removed 6 bases at V and 1 base at J, with 12 bases between. The CDR3 coding sequence is TGTGCCAGCATGGAGAGGGTGGGCACAGATACGCAGTATTTT. Residues: CASMERVGTDTQYF.

This clone was found once. This chain links TRBV7-2 with TRBJ2-7, with 11 bases identical to TRBD2. Trimming removed 4 bases from V and 9 bases from J; junction bases left unmatched: 14. The CDR3 totals 16 residues. Germline V CDR1 and CDR2: SGHTA, FQGNSA. Written as DNA, the CDR3 is TGTGCCAGCAGCTCTTTTGATCTAGCGGGAGGAGGGGGGCAGTACTTC. Its protein product is CASSSFDLAGGGGQYF.

The J gene is TRBJ2-4, the V gene TRBV6-4, with 7 bases matching TRBD1. The J segment lost 2 bases and the V segment lost 6 bases, leaving 4 bases of the junction unmatched. The CDR3 contains 14 residues. Germline V gene data show CDR1 as MRHNA and CDR2 as SNTAGT. In nucleotides, the CDR3 is TGTGCCAGCAGGGGCAGGGGGACCAAAAACATTCAGTACTTC. This gives the protein CASRGRGTKNIQYF.

The chain joins TRBV29-1 to TRBJ2-1; TRBD2 is a possible D gene (5 bases). The ends were cut back, 1 base at V and 3 bases at J, with 10 bases in the middle. From germline, CDR1 is SQVTM and CDR2 ANQGSEA. The CDR3 extends over 14 amino acids. CDR3 region: CSVEGHDYYNEQFF. The CDR3 region has the DNA TGCAGCGTTGAAGGACATGACTACTACAATGAGCAGTTCTTC.

The rearrangement uses TRBV3-1 (or the pseudogene TRBV3-2) and TRBJ1-4; 8 bases agree with TRBD1. Germline V gene sequence: CDR1 LGHDT, CDR2 YNNKEL (reference sequence). The CDR3 covers 13 residues. Unmatched junction bases numbered 3, after V lost 5 bases and J lost 7 bases. In DNA, the CDR3 is TGTGCCAGCAGCTACAGGGGGGCTGAAAAACTGTTTTTT. It translates to CASSYRGAEKLFF.

J is TRBJ1-5 and V is TRBV6-5; 11 bases line up with TRBD1. V shed 6 bases, J shed 3 bases, and the junction held 1 base outside the gene matches. This CDR3 has 14 residues. Germline V gives CDR1 MNHEY, CDR2 SVGAGI. CDR3 in DNA: TGTGCCAGCAGAGGACAGGGGGCCAATCAGCCCCAGCATTTT. Translating it yields CASRGQGANQPQHF.

This clone is a singleton in its sample. It may be a read error: a sequence one base away is much more abundant. Distinct nucleotide sequences in the sample also encode this CDR3. The chain has TRBV28 and TRBJ1-6, with D perhaps matching TRBD1 (6 bases). The CDR3 consists of 15 residues. CDR1 is MDHEN, CDR2 SYDVKM, per germline. The CDR3 loop reads CASSISGQLDSPLHF. The CDR3 DNA sequence: TGTGCTAGCAGTATTTCGGGACAATTGGATTCACCCCTCCACTTT.

V is TRBV5-5 and J is TRBJ1-5; 7 bases are a match to TRBD1. The V segment lost 4 bases and the J segment 8 bases; nucleotides outside the gene matches: 9. Germline CDR1 and CDR2: SGHKS and YYEKEE (reference sequence). CDR3 length: 14 residues. This CDR3 reads CASSNDRAGEPQHF. The CDR3 DNA is TGTGCCAGCAGCAATGACAGGGCCGGGGAGCCCCAGCATTTT.

The chain links TRBV7-9 to TRBJ2-1, with D possibly being TRBD2 (5 bases). Trimming stripped 8 bases from V and 0 bases from J, with 5 bases between. Germline assignment: CDR1 SEHNR and CDR2 FQNEAQ (reference sequence). This CDR3 has 12 residues. For the CDR3, the DNA is TGTGCCAGCGGGAGCTCCTACAATGAGCAGTTCTTC. The encoded protein is CASGSSYNEQFF. The full variable domain, in which reference TRBV7-9 and TRBJ2-1 provide the parts outside the CDR3, is DTGVSQNPRHKITKRGQNVTFRCDPISEHNRLYWYRQTLGQGPEFLTYFQNEAQLEKSRLLSDRFSAERPKGSFSTLEIQRTEQGDSAMYLCASGSSYNEQFFGPGTRLTVL.

DNA of the CDR3: TGTGCCAGCAGCCCCTTCCAGGGGAGTGGGGCAGATACGCAGTATTTT. This codes for CASSPFQGSGADTQYF. The V gene is TRBV7-3, the J gene TRBJ2-3, with D perhaps matching TRBD1 (6 bases). Germline-derived CDR1 and CDR2 are SGHTA and FQGTGA. The CDR3 runs 16 residues. V was trimmed by 5 bases and J by 4 bases, leaving 19 bases between them.

This chain connects TRBV19 to TRBJ1-1; maybe TRBD1 (5 bases). V shed 8 bases and J shed 2 bases, with 12 bases lying between them. CDR1 LNHDA and CDR2 SQIVND come from the germline V gene (reference sequence). CDR3 length: 13 amino acids. The CDR3 region has the DNA TGTGCCAGTCGCGGGGGACTAAACACTGAAGCTTTCTTT. It translates to CASRGGLNTEAFF. The full variable domain, rest sourced from reference TRBV19 and TRBJ1-1, is DGGITQSPKYLFRKEGQNVTLSCEQNLNHDAMYWYRQDPGQGLRLIYYSQIVNDFQKGDIAEGYSVSREKKESFPLTVTSAQKNPTAFYLCASRGGLNTEAFFGQGTRLTVV.

This rearrangement joins TRBV10-3 to TRBJ2-7, with 9 nucleotides matching TRBD1. The CDR3 is 14 amino acids. V shed 6 bases, J shed 3 bases, and the junction held 6 bases outside the gene matches. Germline V gene sequence: CDR1 ENHRY, CDR2 SYGVKD. This CDR3 reads CAISPGTGFYEQYF. The CDR3 nucleotides are TGTGCCATCAGCCCGGGGACAGGGTTCTACGAGCAGTACTTC.

This clone was seen a few times. The V gene is TRBV3-1 (or the pseudogene TRBV3-2), the J gene TRBJ1-2; D might be TRBD1 (5 bases). Germline V gene sequence: CDR1 LGHDT, CDR2 YNNKEL (reference sequence). The CDR3 spans 14 residues. Trimming cost V 3 bases and J 4 bases, with 12 bases left between them. Written as DNA, the CDR3 is TGTGCCAGCAGCCATCCAGGGCGAAGCTATGGCTACACCTTC. As protein: CASSHPGRSYGYTF.

The chain employs TRBV5-8 and TRBJ1-2; no firm D call. The V gene's germline CDR1 is SGHTS and CDR2 YDEGEE. V dropped 4 bases and J dropped 2 bases, with 9 bases sitting between them. The CDR3 is made up of 13 amino acids. The CDR3 reads CASSQSLNYGYTF. CDR3 nucleotides: TGTGCCAGCAGCCAATCCCTAAACTATGGCTACACCTTC.

This clone has just a few counts. The V call is TRBV6-6, the J call TRBJ2-7, with TRBD2 identical over 7 bases. The CDR3 is 18 residues long. The ends lost 5 bases at V and 0 bases at J; junction bases unmatched: 16. Germline lookup yields CDR1 MNHNY and CDR2 SVGAGI (reference sequence). DNA for the CDR3: TGTGCCAGCAGTCTACGCAAAGGGGCTAGCGGCCCCTCCTACGAGCAGTACTTC. Protein sequence: CASSLRKGASGPSYEQYF.

The CDR3 spells CASSYLRTGAEAFF. As DNA, the CDR3 is TGTGCCAGCAGTTACTTAAGGACAGGGGCTGAAGCTTTCTTT. The chain joins TRBV6-2 or TRBV6-3 to TRBJ1-1; 9 bases are a match to TRBD1. The CDR3 covers 14 residues. Germline CDR1 reads MNHEY; CDR2 reads SVGEGT. Unmatched junction bases numbered 3, after V lost 1 base and J lost 6 bases.

This clone came up once. CDR3: CSAQRGGYTEAFF. The CDR3 nucleotides are TGCAGCGCCCAAAGGGGGGGGTACACTGAAGCTTTCTTT. This chain links TRBV29-1 with TRBJ1-1; maybe TRBD1 (6 bases). The V gene's germline CDR1 is SQVTM and CDR2 ANQGSEA. The CDR3 has 13 residues. Trimming shortened V by 7 bases and J by 3 bases, and 15 bases separated the two germline ends.

This chain links TRBV9 with TRBJ2-2; possible D gene TRBD2, 6 bases. Per the germline V gene, CDR1 is SGDLS and CDR2 is YYNGEE. V gave up 4 bases and J gave up 3 bases, with 13 bases separating them. CDR3 length equals 15 residues. The CDR3 here is CASSSGGSDTGELFF. The CDR3 nucleotides read TGTGCCAGCAGCTCCGGAGGGTCGGACACCGGGGAGCTGTTTTTT.

The table lists this clone with a few counts. This chain links TRBV7-9 with TRBJ2-7; 8 bases line up with TRBD1. The CDR3 spans 15 residues. V lost 1 base and J lost 2; bases outside the gene matches: 4. The germline CDR1 and CDR2 sequences are SEHNR and FQNEAQ (reference sequence). In DNA, the CDR3 is TGTGCCAGCAGCTTAGGGACAGGGTCGGCCTACGAGCAGTACTTC. This gives the protein CASSLGTGSAYEQYF.

This chain uses TRBV25-1 with TRBJ1-2; the match to TRBD1 covers 7 bases. Per germline, CDR1 MGHDK and CDR2 SYGVNS. The CDR3 contains 13 residues. J gave up 4 bases and V 3 bases, and 2 bases lay outside the gene matches. The CDR3 loop is CASSDRDSYGYTF. As DNA, the CDR3 is TGTGCCAGCAGTGACCGGGACAGCTATGGCTACACCTTC.

The CDR3 region has the DNA TGTGCCAGCAGGGACAGGGTGAATGAAAAACTGTTTTTT. Translating it yields CASRDRVNEKLFF. The chain joins TRBV12-3 or TRBV12-4 to TRBJ1-4, with 8 bases fitting TRBD1. This CDR3 is built from 13 residues. V shed 6 bases and J 5 bases; nucleotides not matched to a gene: 2.

J is TRBJ1-2 and V is TRBV4-2; 12 nucleotides match TRBD1. This CDR3 spans 15 amino acids. Germline trimming cut 0 bases from V and 6 bases from J; bases unmatched to any gene: 2. Germline assignment: CDR1 LGHNA and CDR2 YNFKEQ. The CDR3 nucleotides are TGTGCCAGCAGCCAAGAGGGGACAGGGGGCGATGGCTACACCTTC. Translated: CASSQEGTGGDGYTF.

Written as DNA, the CDR3 is TGCGCCAGCAGCTCGCAAACAGGGGCAGCTGGAAACACCATATATTTT. It translates to CASSSQTGAAGNTIYF. This sequence joins TRBV5-1 and TRBJ1-3; 7 bases map to TRBD1. With 3 bases clipped from V and 2 bases from J, the junction kept 8 bases outside the gene matches. The germline gives CDR1 SGHRS, CDR2 YFSETQ. The CDR3 has 16 amino acids.

The V and J genes are TRBV9 and TRBJ1-5; 7 positions match TRBD1. The CDR3 has 15 residues. Germline lookup yields CDR1 SGDLS and CDR2 YYNGEE. V trimming: 0 bases; J trimming: 6 bases; junction bases outside the gene matches: 6. The CDR3 DNA follows: TGTGCCAGCAGCGTAGGGGCAGGGGGAAGTCAGCCCCAGCATTTT. This sequence encodes CASSVGAGGSQPQHF.

The chain combines TRBV4-1 with TRBJ1-5; D uncertain. Trimming took 1 base from V and 6 from J, leaving 7 bases between them. The CDR3 covers 13 residues. Germline CDR1 is MGHRA and CDR2 is YSYEKL. CDR3 sequence reads: CASSQVRSQPQHF. The CDR3 DNA follows: TGCGCCAGCAGCCAAGTGCGGAGTCAGCCCCAGCATTTT.